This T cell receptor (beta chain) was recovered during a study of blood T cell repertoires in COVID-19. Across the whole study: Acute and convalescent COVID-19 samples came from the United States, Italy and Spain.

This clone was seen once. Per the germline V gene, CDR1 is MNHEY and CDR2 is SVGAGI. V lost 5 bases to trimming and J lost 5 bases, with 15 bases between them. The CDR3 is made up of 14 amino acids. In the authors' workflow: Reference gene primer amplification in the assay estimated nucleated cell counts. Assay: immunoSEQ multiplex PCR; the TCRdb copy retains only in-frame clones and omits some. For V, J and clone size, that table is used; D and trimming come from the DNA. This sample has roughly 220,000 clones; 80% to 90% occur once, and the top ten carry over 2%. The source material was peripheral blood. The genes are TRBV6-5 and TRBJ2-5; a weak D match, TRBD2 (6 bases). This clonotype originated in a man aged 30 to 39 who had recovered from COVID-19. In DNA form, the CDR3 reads TGTGCCAGCAGTCCCGGAGGCAGCGGGGAGACCCAGTACTTC. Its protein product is CASSPGGSGETQYF.